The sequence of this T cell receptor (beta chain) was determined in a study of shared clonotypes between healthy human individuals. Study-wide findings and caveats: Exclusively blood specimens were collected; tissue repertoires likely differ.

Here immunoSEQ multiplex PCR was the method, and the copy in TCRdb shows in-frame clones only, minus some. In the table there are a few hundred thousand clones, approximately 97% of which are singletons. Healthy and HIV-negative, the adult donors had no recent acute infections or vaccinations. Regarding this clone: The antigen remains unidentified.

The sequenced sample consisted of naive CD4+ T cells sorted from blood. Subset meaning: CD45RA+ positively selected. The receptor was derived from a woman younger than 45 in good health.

For the CDR3, the DNA is TGTGCCAGCTCACCAAGGGGCGGCCCCAATCAGCCCCAGCATTTT. Residues: CASSPRGGPNQPQHF. V is TRBV18 and J is TRBJ1-5, with TRBD1 as a possible D gene (5 bases). Trimming removed 2 bases from V and 3 bases from J, with 11 bases in between. This CDR3 has 15 residues. In germline, CDR1 is KGHSH, CDR2 LQKENI.